Shown below are 10 T cell receptor beta chains from a single sample sequenced in a study of blood T cell repertoires in COVID-19. Here immunoSEQ multiplex PCR was the method, and the copy in TCRdb shows in-frame clones only, minus some. Here the sample spans about 400,000 clones, 88% being singletons. The sample consisted of PBMCs or T cells enriched from blood (not recorded which). These receptors originate from a woman in her thirties or forties with acute COVID-19.

The chain carries TRBV4-2 and TRBJ1-6; D remains unclear. The CDR3 is made up of 16 amino acids. In germline, CDR1 is LGHNA, CDR2 YNFKEQ. Trimming stripped 0 bases from V and 7 bases from J, with 13 bases between. The CDR3 loop reads CASSQDYTRGNSPLHF. The CDR3 nucleotides read TGTGCCAGCAGCCAAGATTATACCAGAGGCAATTCACCCCTCCACTTT.

The V call is TRBV7-9, the J call TRBJ2-1, with 7 bases matching TRBD1. The length of the CDR3 is 12 residues. Germline values: CDR1 SEHNR, CDR2 FQNEAQ (reference sequence). With 4 bases clipped from V and 10 bases from J, the junction kept 4 bases outside the gene matches. The CDR3 here is CASSYTGAEQFF. In DNA, the CDR3 is TGTGCCAGCAGCTACACAGGGGCCGAGCAGTTCTTC.

The genes are TRBV5-8 and TRBJ2-1; the D gene is possibly TRBD1 (6 bases). Germline V CDR1 and CDR2: SGHTS, YDEGEE. V shed 2 bases and J shed 6 bases, with 15 bases lying between them. CDR3 size: 15 residues. CDR3 in amino acids: CASSFSRGYGNEQFF. DNA for the CDR3: TGTGCCAGCAGCTTTTCCAGGGGCTACGGCAATGAGCAGTTCTTC.

V and J are TRBV15 and TRBJ1-4; D may be TRBD1 (6 bases). V shed 5 bases and J shed 0 bases, with 10 bases lying between them. Looked up from germline, CDR1 is LNHNV and CDR2 is YYDKDF (reference sequence). The CDR3 is 15 residues long. CDR3 amino acids: CATSRGQTTNEKLFF. The CDR3 DNA is TGTGCCACCAGCCGCGGACAGACAACTAATGAAAAACTGTTTTTT.

The CDR3 DNA reads TGTGCCAGCAGCTCGACAGAAACTAATCAGCCCCAGCATTTT. It translates to CASSSTETNQPQHF. This chain uses TRBV7-2 with TRBJ1-5; perhaps TRBD1 as D (5 bases). V lost 4 bases to trimming and J lost 4 bases, with 11 bases between them. Germline V gene data show CDR1 as SGHTA and CDR2 as FQGNSA. CDR3 length equals 14 residues. The full variable domain, rest sourced from reference TRBV7-2 and TRBJ1-5, is GAGVSQSPSNKVTEKGKDVELRCDPISGHTALYWYRQSLGQGLEFLIYFQGNSAPDKSGLPSDRFSAERTGGSVSTLTIQRTQQEDSAVYLCASSSTETNQPQHFGDGTRLSIL.

The gene calls are TRBV14 and TRBJ1-2, with TRBD1 matching 7 bases. The trim removed 4 bases at V and 7 bases at J, leaving 6 bases unmatched. The CDR3 sequence is 13 residues long. Germline CDR1 is SGHDN and CDR2 is FVKESK. The CDR3 is CASSRGQAGGYTF. In nucleotides, the CDR3 is TGTGCCAGCAGCCGTGGACAGGCGGGTGGCTACACCTTC. Full variable domain (rest looked up from reference TRBV14 and TRBJ1-2): EAGVTQFPSHSVIEKGQTVTLRCDPISGHDNLYWYRRVMGKEIKFLLHFVKESKQDESGMPNNRFLAERTGGTYSTLKVQPAELEDSGVYFCASSRGQAGGYTFGSGTRLTVV.

The V and J genes are TRBV7-9 and TRBJ2-2; D may be TRBD1 (5 bases). With 10 bases removed from V and 0 bases from J, the gap between germline ends came to 18 bases. This CDR3 comprises 16 residues. CDR1 and CDR2 from the germline V gene are SEHNR and FQNEAQ (reference sequence). The CDR3 region is CATGGIGAANTGELFF. As DNA, the CDR3 is TGTGCCACCGGCGGAATAGGGGCTGCGAACACCGGGGAGCTGTTTTTT. Supplemented by reference TRBV7-9 and TRBJ2-2, the full variable domain reads DTGVSQNPRHKITKRGQNVTFRCDPISEHNRLYWYRQTLGQGPEFLTYFQNEAQLEKSRLLSDRFSAERPKGSFSTLEIQRTEQGDSAMYLCATGGIGAANTGELFFGEGSRLTVL.

The chain carries TRBV4-1 and TRBJ2-1; possibly TRBD2 for D (5 bases). The CDR3 loop spans 12 amino acids. Germline V CDR1 and CDR2: MGHRA, YSYEKL. V was shortened by 3 bases and J by 10 bases, with 10 bases between the two germline ends. The CDR3 reads CASSHGMAEQFF. In DNA form, the CDR3 reads TGCGCCAGCAGCCACGGGATGGCCGAGCAGTTCTTC.

This clone was counted once. This chain joins TRBV7-9 and TRBJ2-5, with D possibly being TRBD1 (7 bases). CDR1 and CDR2 (germline): SEHNR, FQNEAQ (reference sequence). The CDR3 contains 15 residues. V gave up 1 base and J gave up 4 bases, with 13 bases separating them. The CDR3 DNA follows: TGTGCCAGCAGCTTAGGAGGTCAGGGGGGAGAGACCCAGTACTTC. Translation gives CASSLGGQGGETQYF.

This chain uses TRBV27 with TRBJ1-3; a possible D gene is TRBD1 (5 bases). V lost 5 bases and J 3 bases, leaving 8 bases between the germline ends. Germline CDR1 and CDR2: MNHEY and SMNVEV (reference sequence). The length of the CDR3 is 13 residues. The CDR3 DNA reads TGTGCCAGCAGTCCGGGGGGTGGAAACACCATATATTTT. It encodes CASSPGGGNTIYF.